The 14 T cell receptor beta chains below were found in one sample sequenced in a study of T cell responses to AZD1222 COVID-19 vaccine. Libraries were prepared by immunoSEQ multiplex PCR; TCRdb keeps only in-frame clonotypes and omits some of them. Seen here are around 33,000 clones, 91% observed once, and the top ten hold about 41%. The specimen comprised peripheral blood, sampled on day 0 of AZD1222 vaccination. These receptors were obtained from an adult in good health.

This chain's CDR3 is CATSRVPPRDHEQFF. CDR3 nucleotides: TGTGCCACCAGCAGAGTTCCCCCCAGGGACCATGAGCAGTTCTTC. The rearrangement uses TRBV15 and TRBJ2-1, with D perhaps given as TRBD1 or TRBD2 (5 bases each). The V and J ends lost 1 base and 8 bases respectively, with 15 bases between them. Germline V gene lookup returns CDR1 LNHNV and CDR2 YYDKDF (reference sequence). The CDR3 sequence is 15 residues long. The variable domain in full, with the rest retrieved from reference TRBV15 and TRBJ2-1, is DAMVIQNPRYQVTQFGKPVTLSCSQTLNHNVMYWYQQKSSQAPKLLFHYYDKDFNNEADTPDNFQSRRPNTSFCFLDIRSPGLGDTAMYLCATSRVPPRDHEQFFGPGTRLTVL.

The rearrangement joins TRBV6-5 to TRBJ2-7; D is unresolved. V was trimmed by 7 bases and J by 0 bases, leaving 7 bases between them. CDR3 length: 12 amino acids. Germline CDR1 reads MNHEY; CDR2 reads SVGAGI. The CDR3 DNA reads TGTGCCAGCACCCTGAGCTCCTACGAGCAGTACTTC. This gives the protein CASTLSSYEQYF.

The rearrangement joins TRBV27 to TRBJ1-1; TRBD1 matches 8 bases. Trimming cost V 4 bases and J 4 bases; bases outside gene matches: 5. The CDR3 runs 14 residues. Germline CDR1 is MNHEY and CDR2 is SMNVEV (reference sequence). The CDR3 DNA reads TGTGCCAGCAGTTCGGACAGGGAAGGCACTGAAGCTTTCTTT. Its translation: CASSSDREGTEAFF.

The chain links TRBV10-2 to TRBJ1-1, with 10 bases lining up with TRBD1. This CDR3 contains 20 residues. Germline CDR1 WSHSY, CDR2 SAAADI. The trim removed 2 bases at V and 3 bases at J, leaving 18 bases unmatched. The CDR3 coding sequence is TGCGCCAGCAGTGAGGATGAGACCGTGGGACAGGGGTTTGCATACACTGAAGCTTTCTTT. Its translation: CASSEDETVGQGFAYTEAFF.

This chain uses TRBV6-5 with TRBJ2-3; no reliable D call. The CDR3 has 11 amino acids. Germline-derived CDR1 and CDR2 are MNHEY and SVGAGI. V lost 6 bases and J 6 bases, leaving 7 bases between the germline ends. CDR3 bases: TGTGCCAGCAGCGAGATGGATACGCAGTATTTT. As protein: CASSEMDTQYF.

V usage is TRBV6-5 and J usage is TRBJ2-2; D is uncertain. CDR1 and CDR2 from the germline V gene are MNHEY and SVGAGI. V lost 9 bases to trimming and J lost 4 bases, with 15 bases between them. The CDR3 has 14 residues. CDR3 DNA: TGTGCCAGTGGACCTGGCTGGGGCACCGGGGAGCTGTTTTTT. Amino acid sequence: CASGPGWGTGELFF.

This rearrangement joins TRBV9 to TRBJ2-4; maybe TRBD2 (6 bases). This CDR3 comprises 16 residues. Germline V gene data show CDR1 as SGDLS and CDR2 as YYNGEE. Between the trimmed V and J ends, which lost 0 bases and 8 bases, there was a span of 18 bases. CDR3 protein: CASSVGEPGLGYIQYF. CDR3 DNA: TGTGCCAGCAGCGTAGGAGAACCGGGACTCGGTTACATTCAGTACTTC.

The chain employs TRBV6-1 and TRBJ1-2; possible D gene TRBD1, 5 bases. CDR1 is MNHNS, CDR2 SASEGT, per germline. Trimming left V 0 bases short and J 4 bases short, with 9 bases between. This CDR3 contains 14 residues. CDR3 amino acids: CASSEAGEGYGYTF. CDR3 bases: TGTGCCAGCAGTGAAGCAGGGGAAGGCTATGGCTACACCTTC.

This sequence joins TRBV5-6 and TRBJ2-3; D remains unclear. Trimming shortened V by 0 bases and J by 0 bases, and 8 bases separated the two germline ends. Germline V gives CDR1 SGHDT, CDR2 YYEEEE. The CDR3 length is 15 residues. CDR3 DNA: TGTGCCAGCAGCTTGGCTCGGTCTAGCACAGATACGCAGTATTTT. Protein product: CASSLARSSTDTQYF.

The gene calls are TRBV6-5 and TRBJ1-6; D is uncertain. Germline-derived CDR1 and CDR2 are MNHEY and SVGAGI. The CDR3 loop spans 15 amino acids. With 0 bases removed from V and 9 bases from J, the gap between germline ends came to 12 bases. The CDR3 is CASSYSNDWASPLHF. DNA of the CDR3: TGTGCCAGCAGTTACTCGAACGATTGGGCTTCACCCCTCCACTTT.

CDR3 region: CASNEQGLNEKLFF. CDR3 sequence (DNA): TGTGCCAGCAATGAACAGGGACTTAATGAAAAACTGTTTTTT. J is TRBJ1-4 and V is TRBV28; maybe TRBD1 (6 bases). Germline V gene data show CDR1 as MDHEN and CDR2 as SYDVKM. The CDR3 is 14 residues long. The germline V and J ends were trimmed by 7 bases and 4 bases, with 13 bases remaining between them.

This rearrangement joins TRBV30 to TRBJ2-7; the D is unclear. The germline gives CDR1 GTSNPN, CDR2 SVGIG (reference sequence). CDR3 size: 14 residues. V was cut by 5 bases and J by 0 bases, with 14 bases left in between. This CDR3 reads CAWGRAPISYEQYF. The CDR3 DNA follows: TGTGCCTGGGGCCGGGCTCCAATCTCCTACGAGCAGTACTTC.

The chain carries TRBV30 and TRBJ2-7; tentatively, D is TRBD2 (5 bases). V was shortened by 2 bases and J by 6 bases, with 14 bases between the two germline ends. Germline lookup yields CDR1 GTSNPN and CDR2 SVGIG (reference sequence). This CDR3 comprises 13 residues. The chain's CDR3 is CAWSTRLFPEQYF. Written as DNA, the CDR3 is TGTGCCTGGAGTACTAGACTGTTCCCCGAGCAGTACTTC.

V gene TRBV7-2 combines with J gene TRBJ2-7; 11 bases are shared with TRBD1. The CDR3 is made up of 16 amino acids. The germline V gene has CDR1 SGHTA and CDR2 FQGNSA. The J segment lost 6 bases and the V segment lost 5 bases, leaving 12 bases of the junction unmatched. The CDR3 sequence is CASSPQDRGQGSEQYF. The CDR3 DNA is TGTGCCAGCAGCCCTCAGGACAGGGGGCAAGGAAGCGAGCAGTACTTC. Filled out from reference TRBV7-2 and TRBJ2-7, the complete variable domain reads GAGVSQSPSNKVTEKGKDVELRCDPISGHTALYWYRQSLGQGLEFLIYFQGNSAPDKSGLPSDRFSAERTGGSVSTLTIQRTQQEDSAVYLCASSPQDRGQGSEQYFGPGTRLTVT.